Presented here are 27 T cell receptor beta chains from one specimen sequenced in a study of blood T cell repertoires in COVID-19. The repertoire was sequenced with immunoSEQ multiplex PCR; TCRdb's copy has only in-frame clones and lacks some. The data hold around 290,000 clones, with just over 90% observed a single time. Sequenced input: peripheral blood. These receptor sequences come from a woman younger than 45 with COVID-19, enrolled during active disease.

This chain connects TRBV7-2 to TRBJ2-7; 8 nucleotides line up with TRBD2. The CDR3 is 17 residues long. J lost 4 bases, V lost 2 bases, and 13 bases had no gene match. Germline lookup yields CDR1 SGHTA and CDR2 FQGNSA. The CDR3 DNA reads TGTGCCAGCAGCTTACCGCCGGGAGGGGTCAAGAGGTACGAGCAGTACTTC. Its translation is CASSLPPGGVKRYEQYF.

This chain links TRBV28 with TRBJ1-2; D perhaps matches TRBD1 (6 bases). The ends were cut back, 7 bases at V and 7 bases at J, with 13 bases in the middle. CDR1 is MDHEN and CDR2 is SYDVKM in the germline V gene. CDR3 length: 12 amino acids. This chain's CDR3 is CASIAAGAGYTF. The CDR3 region has the DNA TGTGCCAGCATCGCGGCAGGGGCTGGCTACACCTTC.

This chain connects TRBV11-2 to TRBJ2-4; possibly TRBD2 for D (6 bases). The V end was cut by 5 bases, the J end by 0 bases, with 14 bases between. The CDR3 loop spans 16 amino acids. CDR1 is SGHAT, CDR2 FQNNGV, per germline. The CDR3 loop is CASSLGLPLAKNIQYF. For the CDR3, the DNA is TGTGCCAGCAGCCTGGGACTCCCACTAGCCAAAAACATTCAGTACTTC. The variable domain in full, completed from reference TRBV11-2 and TRBJ2-4, reads EAGVAQSPRYKIIEKRQSVAFWCNPISGHATLYWYQQILGQGPKLLIQFQNNGVVDDSQLPKDRFSAERLKGVDSTLKIQPAKLEDSAVYLCASSLGLPLAKNIQYFGAGTRLSVL.

This chain uses TRBV2 with TRBJ2-7; 15 bases agree with TRBD2. The length of the CDR3 is 16 residues. V was pared by 4 bases and J by 4 bases, with 5 bases of the junction left unmatched. The germline V gene has CDR1 SNHLY and CDR2 FYNNEI. The CDR3 spells CASSGTSGRATYEQYF. The CDR3 nucleotides are TGTGCCAGCAGTGGGACTAGCGGGAGGGCTACGTACGAGCAGTACTTC.

The chain uses TRBV19 and TRBJ1-4; tentative D call: TRBD1 (6 bases). CDR1 LNHDA and CDR2 SQIVND come from the germline V gene (reference sequence). V lost 0 bases and J lost 5, with 13 bases in between. This CDR3 is 16 amino acids long. The CDR3 bases are TGTGCCAGTAGTATAGATCGGGCAGGGGTGAATGAAAAACTGTTTTTT. This gives the protein CASSIDRAGVNEKLFF.

CDR3 protein: CASSPTQLQETQYF. The DNA of the CDR3 is TGTGCCAGTAGCCCGACACAGCTTCAAGAGACCCAGTACTTC. The chain links TRBV19 to TRBJ2-5; D remains ambiguous. The germline V and J ends were trimmed by 6 bases and 2 bases, with 13 bases remaining between them. Germline V gene lookup returns CDR1 LNHDA and CDR2 SQIVND (reference sequence). The CDR3 extends over 14 amino acids.

This clone was counted only a few times. The chain is built from TRBV7-2 and TRBJ1-2; no reliable D call. CDR1 is SGHTA, CDR2 FQGNSA, per germline. V was trimmed by 0 bases and J by 7 bases, leaving 12 bases between them. The CDR3 extends over 14 amino acids. CDR3 protein: CASSLAVGAGGYTF. The CDR3, as DNA: TGTGCCAGCAGCTTAGCGGTCGGTGCGGGTGGCTACACCTTC. Full variable domain (rest looked up from reference TRBV7-2 and TRBJ1-2): GAGVSQSPSNKVTEKGKDVELRCDPISGHTALYWYRQSLGQGLEFLIYFQGNSAPDKSGLPSDRFSAERTGGSVSTLTIQRTQQEDSAVYLCASSLAVGAGGYTFGSGTRLTVV.

DNA for the CDR3: TGTGCCAGCTTAGGGACATCCACCTCTGGAAACACCATATATTTT. As protein: CASLGTSTSGNTIYF. J is TRBJ1-3 and V is TRBV5-6; the D gene is possibly TRBD1 (6 bases). This CDR3 region has 15 residues. The germline V and J ends were trimmed by 7 bases and 0 bases, with 14 bases remaining between them. Germline loops: CDR1 SGHDT, CDR2 YYEEEE.

The rearrangement uses TRBV12-3 or TRBV12-4 and TRBJ1-2; D is unresolved. Trimming shortened V by 4 bases and J by 0 bases, and 6 bases separated the two germline ends. The CDR3 length is 13 residues. The CDR3 region is CASSSPANYGYTF. CDR3 DNA: TGTGCCAGCAGTTCCCCAGCTAACTATGGCTACACCTTC.

This clone was recorded only once. This chain connects TRBV5-6 to TRBJ2-2; a possible D gene is TRBD1 (5 bases). The germline gives CDR1 SGHDT, CDR2 YYEEEE. The CDR3 length is 15 residues. V lost 3 bases to trimming and J lost 3 bases, with 12 bases between them. The CDR3 is CASSYLGADTGELFF. DNA of the CDR3: TGTGCCAGCAGCTACCTAGGGGCGGACACCGGGGAGCTGTTTTTT. The variable domain in full, with the rest retrieved from reference TRBV5-6 and TRBJ2-2, is DAGVTQSPTHLIKTRGQQVTLRCSPKSGHDTVSWYQQALGQGPQFIFQYYEEEERQRGNFPDRFSGHQFPNYSSELNVNALLLGDSALYLCASSYLGADTGELFFGEGSRLTVL.

This rearrangement joins TRBV5-1 to TRBJ1-1; a weak D match, TRBD1 (6 bases). Germline V lookup: CDR1 SGHRS, CDR2 YFSETQ. Trimming took 4 bases from V and 5 from J, leaving 15 bases between them. The CDR3 is 14 residues long. The CDR3 protein is CASSRGGVETEAFF. The CDR3 DNA is TGCGCCAGCAGCAGGGGGGGAGTTGAGACTGAAGCTTTCTTT.

The chain has TRBV6-6 and TRBJ1-5, with 7 bases matching TRBD1. V was pared by 10 bases and J by 3 bases, with 9 bases of the junction left unmatched. CDR1 and CDR2 from the germline V gene are MNHNY and SVGAGI (reference sequence). This CDR3 contains 14 residues. The CDR3 protein is CATEGGRTNQPQHF. The CDR3 DNA follows: TGTGCCACCGAAGGGGGCCGCACCAATCAGCCCCAGCATTTT.

CDR3 amino acids: CASSLYGTLLDKFGELFF. As DNA, the CDR3 is TGTGCCAGCAGCTTATACGGGACACTCCTTGACAAGTTTGGGGAGCTGTTTTTT. V is TRBV11-2 and J is TRBJ2-2, with D maybe TRBD1 (6 bases). Germline CDR1 SGHAT, CDR2 FQNNGV. This CDR3 contains 18 residues. Between the trimmed V and J ends, which lost 2 bases and 8 bases, there was a span of 24 bases.

The CDR3 spells CASSLGERGDYGYTF. Here the CDR3 DNA reads TGTGCCAGCAGCTTAGGGGAGAGAGGAGACTATGGCTACACCTTC. The chain recombines TRBV7-9 with TRBJ1-2, with D unresolved. The CDR3 runs 15 residues. V was pared by 1 base and J by 3 bases, with 12 bases between. Germline V gene sequence: CDR1 SEHNR, CDR2 FQNEAQ (reference sequence).

The rearrangement links TRBV7-9 to TRBJ1-6, with D possibly TRBD1 on 6 matching bases. CDR3 length: 14 residues. With 4 bases removed from V and 7 bases from J, the gap between germline ends came to 11 bases. Germline values: CDR1 SEHNR, CDR2 FQNEAQ (reference sequence). CDR3 amino acids: CASSWDNGNSPLHF. The CDR3 DNA is TGTGCCAGCAGCTGGGACAACGGGAATTCACCCCTCCACTTT.

The chain links TRBV5-1 to TRBJ1-1; TRBD1 matches 7 bases. The CDR3 is 16 amino acids. J gave up 0 bases and V 4 bases, and 9 bases lay outside the gene matches. The germline V gene encodes CDR1 SGHRS and CDR2 YFSETQ. CDR3 amino acids: CASSRTRQGLNTEAFF. For the CDR3, the DNA is TGCGCCAGCAGCAGAACGAGACAGGGATTGAACACTGAAGCTTTCTTT.

This clone appeared once. CDR3 loop: CASSLSGGRGEQYF. The CDR3, as DNA: TGTGCCAGCAGCTTGTCTGGCGGGAGAGGCGAGCAGTACTTC. The genes are TRBV5-5 and TRBJ2-7; 7 nucleotides line up with TRBD2. This CDR3 is built from 14 residues. Germline CDR1 reads SGHKS; CDR2 reads YYEKEE (reference sequence). V lost 1 base, J lost 6 bases, and 7 bases stayed unmatched.

The chain links TRBV10-1 to TRBJ2-1; D might be TRBD2 (6 bases). The CDR3 consists of 16 residues. The V gene lost 0 bases and the J gene lost 7 bases, with 16 bases spanning the gap. The germline V gene has CDR1 WNHNN and CDR2 SYGVQD (reference sequence). Here the CDR3 DNA reads TGCGCCAGCAGTGAGTCATTCACGGGAGCGAGAAATGAGCAGTTCTTC. Amino acids: CASSESFTGARNEQFF.

The chain joins TRBV6-6 to TRBJ2-2; the D is unclear. This CDR3 spans 13 amino acids. Between the trimmed V and J ends, which lost 6 bases and 5 bases, there was a span of 10 bases. Germline-derived CDR1 and CDR2 are MNHNY and SVGAGI (reference sequence). The CDR3 DNA reads TGTGCCAGCAGGTCACACGAAACCGGGGAGCTGTTTTTT. The encoded protein is CASRSHETGELFF.

CDR3: CASTGWGGSTGELFF. CDR3 in DNA: TGTGCCAGCACCGGCTGGGGGGGATCCACCGGGGAGCTGTTTTTT. This sequence joins TRBV6-5 and TRBJ2-2, with 7 nucleotides matching TRBD2. The V and J ends lost 7 bases and 4 bases, in that order; junction bases with no gene match: 9. Germline-derived CDR1 and CDR2 are MNHEY and SVGAGI. The CDR3 is made up of 15 amino acids.

This sequence joins TRBV5-4 and TRBJ1-1; D is perhaps TRBD1 (5 bases). CDR1 is SGHNT, CDR2 YYREEE, per germline (reference sequence). The germline V and J ends were trimmed by 4 bases and 1 base, with 11 bases remaining between them. The CDR3 contains 14 residues. The CDR3 sequence: CASSPGLRNTEAFF. DNA for the CDR3: TGTGCCAGCAGCCCGGGACTTCGGAACACTGAAGCTTTCTTT.

This chain uses TRBV3-1 (or the pseudogene TRBV3-2) with TRBJ2-5; D gene ambiguous. Germline V gene sequence: CDR1 LGHDT, CDR2 YNNKEL (reference sequence). V was cut by 2 bases and J by 5 bases, with 6 bases left in between. This CDR3 is 12 amino acids long. CDR3 nucleotide sequence: TGTGCCAGCAGCCAAAACAAGGAGACCCAGTACTTC. It translates to CASSQNKETQYF.

This clone appeared once. This chain uses TRBV20-1 with TRBJ1-5; TRBD1 aligns across 7 bases. The CDR3 has 14 residues. The V and J ends lost 3 bases and 4 bases, in that order; junction bases with no gene match: 6. CDR1 is DFQATT, CDR2 SNEGSKA, per germline (reference sequence). CDR3 DNA: TGCAGTGCTAGTGTCGACAGGGAAAATCAGCCCCAGCATTTT. Its protein product is CSASVDRENQPQHF.

V gene TRBV30 combines with J gene TRBJ1-4; TRBD1 aligns across 7 bases. The ends lost 0 bases at V and 3 bases at J; junction bases unmatched: 1. The CDR3 contains 14 residues. Germline CDR1 reads GTSNPN; CDR2 reads SVGIG (reference sequence). The CDR3 region is CAWSVGTANEKLFF. CDR3 bases: TGTGCCTGGAGTGTAGGGACAGCTAATGAAAAACTGTTTTTT.

The V and J genes are TRBV29-1 and TRBJ1-2; 8 bases are shared with TRBD1. The CDR3 extends over 13 amino acids. CDR1 and CDR2 (germline): SQVTM, ANQGSEA. With 7 bases clipped from V and 3 bases from J, the junction kept 7 bases outside the gene matches. CDR3 sequence reads: CSASTGEDYGYTF. The CDR3 nucleotides read TGCAGCGCCTCGACAGGGGAGGACTATGGCTACACCTTC.

The rearrangement uses TRBV30 and TRBJ2-1; D might be TRBD2 (5 bases). There are 14 residues in the CDR3. Germline CDR1 GTSNPN, CDR2 SVGIG (reference sequence). The ends were cut back, 5 bases at V and 7 bases at J, with 18 bases in the middle. Written as DNA, the CDR3 is TGTGCCTGGGCTAGCAGGAGGTCAGCAAATGAGCAGTTCTTC. Protein product: CAWASRRSANEQFF. The full variable domain, completed using reference TRBV30 and TRBJ2-1, is SQTIHQWPATLVQPVGSPLSLECTVEGTSNPNLYWYRQAAGRGLQLLFYSVGIGQISSEVPQNLSASRPQDRQFILSSKKLLLSDSGFYLCAWASRRSANEQFFGPGTRLTVL.

This clone occurred a few times. The CDR3, as DNA: TGTGCCAGCAGCTTGTGGGGGGGAACTAATGAAAAACTGTTTTTT. It codes for CASSLWGGTNEKLFF. The V and J genes are TRBV5-8 and TRBJ1-4, with D maybe TRBD1 (5 bases). This CDR3 comprises 15 residues. Germline CDR1 SGHTS, CDR2 YDEGEE. Between the trimmed V and J ends, which lost 1 base and 1 base, there was a span of 8 bases.